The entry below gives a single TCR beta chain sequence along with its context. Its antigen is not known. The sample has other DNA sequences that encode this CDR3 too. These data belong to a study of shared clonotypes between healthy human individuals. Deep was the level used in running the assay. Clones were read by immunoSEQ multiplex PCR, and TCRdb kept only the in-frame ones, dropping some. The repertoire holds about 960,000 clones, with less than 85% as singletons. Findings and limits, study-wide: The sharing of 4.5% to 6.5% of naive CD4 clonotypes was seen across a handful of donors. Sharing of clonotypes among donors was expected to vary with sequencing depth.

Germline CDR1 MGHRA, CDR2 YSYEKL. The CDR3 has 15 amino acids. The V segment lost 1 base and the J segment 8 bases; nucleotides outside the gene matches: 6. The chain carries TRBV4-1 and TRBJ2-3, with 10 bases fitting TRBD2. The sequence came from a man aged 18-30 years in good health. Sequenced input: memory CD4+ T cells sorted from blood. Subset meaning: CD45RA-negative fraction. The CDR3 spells CASSQVLAGEGTQYF. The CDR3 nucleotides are TGCGCCAGCAGCCAAGTTCTAGCGGGAGAGGGTACGCAGTATTTT.